This T cell receptor beta chain stems from a study of Graves' ophthalmopathy and Graves' hyperthyroidism. General study findings and limits: Blood samples also showed most expanded thyroid clonotypes exceeding 0.001 frequency.

Clinical symptoms and serum thyroxine were used for diagnosis; TRAb, thyroid ultrasound and orbital computed tomography were also relied on. The starting material, 8 to 10 ml of fresh peripheral blood, provided the PBMCs. Worth noting for this clonotype: The antigen remains unidentified.

Beta-chain TCR CDR3 regions were amplified from RNA transcripts. RT-PCR was first run with HTBI primers, then multiplex PCR in a second round. In TCRdb, the multiplex PCR reads were re-called with MiXCR into one record per CDR3 protein. The data contain 24,000 or so distinct CDR3 sequences, 48% of them singletons. CDR1 is SGHDT and CDR2 is YYEEEE in the germline V gene. The CDR3 has 17 residues. Trimming cost V 2 bases and J 2 bases; bases outside gene matches: 9. Sequencing was carried out using peripheral blood. The genes are TRBV5-6 and TRBJ2-1; TRBD2 aligns across 8 bases. This TCR derives from an adult woman with stable Graves' hyperthyroidism. The CDR3 coding sequence is TGTGCCAGCAGCTTAAGGGGACGGGAGGGGACCTACAATGAGCAGTTCTTC. It translates to CASSLRGREGTYNEQFF.